The text below deals with one T cell receptor beta chain. Authors' processing steps: It was from reference gene primer amplification that nucleated cell counts were estimated. Some clones are missing from TCRdb's copy, which holds only in-frame ones; the method was immunoSEQ multiplex PCR. For V, J and clone size, that table is used; D and trimming come from the DNA. The sample includes more than 45,000 clones, 90% seen only once; the top ten take 3% to 3.5%. The sample comes from a study of blood T cell repertoires in COVID-19. Study in general: Acute and convalescent COVID-19 specimens originated in the United States, Italy and Spain. Sample material is recorded as cDNA or gDNA derived from T cells, B-cell-depleted T cells, or PBMCs.

V was cut by 7 bases and J by 6 bases, with 18 bases left in between. The CDR3 covers 13 residues. Looked up from germline, CDR1 is GTSNPN and CDR2 is SVGIG (reference sequence). The chain combines TRBV30 with TRBJ1-2; no clear D. This TCR came from a human donor in a cohort sampled during active COVID-19. The specimen sequenced was peripheral blood. The CDR3 DNA reads TGTGCCTCCCCGGAGGGAGGGCTTAATGGCTACACCTTC. Protein: CASPEGGLNGYTF.